This T cell receptor beta chain derives from a study of cytomegalovirus exposure and HLA in healthy donors. Unmatched junction bases numbered 8, after V lost 4 bases and J lost 3 bases. The CDR3 is made up of 16 amino acids. Germline V gene lookup returns CDR1 SGHRS and CDR2 YFSETQ. The PCR ran on 60 Vbeta and 13 Jbeta primers. Only in-frame clones appear in the TCRdb table, and some are missing; sequencing was by immunoSEQ multiplex PCR. The sample carries some 87,000 clones, roughly three quarters recorded once. Sequences were obtained from PBMCs. The chain has TRBV5-1 and TRBJ1-4, with 8 bases that match TRBD1. This receptor was taken from a man aged 25 to 45 in good health and CMV-seronegative. For the CDR3, the DNA is TGCGCCAGCAGCGAGAAACAGGGGGAAGCTAATGAAAAACTGTTTTTT. Its translation is CASSEKQGEANEKLFF.